This record covers a single T cell receptor beta chain. This CDR3 has 15 residues. V lost 0 bases, J lost 5 bases, and 14 bases lay in between. Germline CDR1 reads SGHDN; CDR2 reads FVKESK. Both 60 Vbeta primers and 13 Jbeta primers went into the PCR. Only in-frame clones appear in the TCRdb table, and some are missing; sequencing was by immunoSEQ multiplex PCR. Of about 160,000 clones in the sample, over 80% were seen once. The data originate from a study of cytomegalovirus exposure and HLA in healthy donors. Sequencing was carried out using PBMCs. The chain couples TRBV14 to TRBJ2-7; the D gene is possibly TRBD1 (5 bases). The sequence was obtained from a boy younger than 10 in good health and CMV-seronegative. The CDR3 sequence is CASSQEWGNRDEQYF. The CDR3, as DNA: TGTGCCAGCAGCCAAGAGTGGGGCAATAGGGACGAGCAGTACTTC.